This is a list of T cell receptor beta chains from one sample in a study of CD8+CD57+ T cells in acquired aplastic anemia. TCRdb re-called the reads with MiXCR, one entry per CDR3 protein. The data contain 250,000 or so distinct CDR3 sequences, around half of them seen just once; the ten biggest clones take up 6.5% to 10%. Specimen: sorted CD4+, CD8+, or CD8+CD57+ T cells (not recorded which) from PBMCs. Source of these receptors: a human donor with aplastic anemia. Both conserved end residues are trimmed from each CDR3. The order of the fields is V gene, J gene, CDR3 protein.

TRBV7-9	TRBJ1-2	ASSFPQGRYGYT
TRBV7-8	TRBJ2-1	ASSGSGGPGEQF
TRBV12-3/TRBV12-4	TRBJ1-4	ASSRDRVSNEKLF
TRBV7-6	TRBJ1-4	ASSLKGSLNEKLF
TRBV5-1	TRBJ2-7	ASSLGRTLRTYEQY
TRBV27	TRBJ1-2	ASSLSVSGGDGYT
TRBV7-3	TRBJ1-1	ASSFPTGLNTEAF
TRBV7-9	TRBJ2-6	ASSLAQRGNTGANVLT
TRBV20-1	TRBJ2-7	SARQGTGHSYEQY
TRBV4-2	TRBJ2-7	ASSPRPGLADHSSYEQY
TRBV15	TRBJ2-1	ATSRGRASGTDTQF
TRBV9	TRBJ2-1	ASSVSPGLAGGDNEQF
TRBV7-9	TRBJ1-2	ASSSMDRGDNGYT
TRBV10-3	TRBJ2-2	AIQGPGELF
TRBV15	TRBJ1-2	ATSRDVGMKVGHT
TRBV7-2	TRBJ2-7	ASSLKLQGSYEQY